The source of this T cell receptor beta chain is a study of cytomegalovirus exposure and HLA in healthy donors. Study outcomes and limitations: Fewer N-insertions (relative to the roughly 700-donor mean) were reportedly seen in an Asian-associated ancestry cluster in a later analysis. TCR beta sequences numbering 16,951 were associated with HLA alleles at 0.05 false discovery rate in a later analysis. It was 150 to 200 TCR beta chains that were listed as cytomegalovirus-associated.

The germline CDR1 and CDR2 sequences are MGHRA and YSYEKL. The CDR3 spans 17 residues. With 5 bases clipped from V and 3 bases from J, the junction kept 12 bases outside the gene matches. As concerns this clone: The antigen remains undetermined.

PCR employed 60 Vbeta and 13 Jbeta primers. Clones were read by immunoSEQ multiplex PCR, and TCRdb kept only the in-frame ones, dropping some. The top ten hold over 2% of the sample, which has about 180,000 clones, around 76% seen once. V and J are TRBV4-1 and TRBJ2-3; 9 positions match TRBD1. This TCR came from a woman in her 30s in good health and CMV-seropositive. The sample was PBMCs. CDR3 sequence reads: CASSFDYRDRETDTQYF. The CDR3 bases are TGCGCCAGCAGCTTCGACTACCGGGACAGGGAGACAGATACGCAGTATTTT.